This T cell receptor beta chain was sequenced during a study of immune heterogeneity within non-small cell lung tumors (dated by TCRdb to the late 2010s). Regarding the research as a whole: By histology, the tumors included some ten non-squamous carcinomas, 4 squamous cell carcinomas and 1 tumor not otherwise specified. For mutant peptides 8 to 11 amino acids long, netMHCpan-3.0 predicted neoantigen binding to the HLA alleles of each patient. Transcriptome data were available for just approximately 45 loci from approximately twelve patients, whereas TCR repertoire analysis spanned around 57 tumor loci from approximately 15 patients. To examine intratumoral immune heterogeneity, the study used whole-exome sequencing, RNA-seq and TCR beta repertoire sequencing on multiple spatially distinct regions of each NSCLC tumor. Summary of the overall study and its limitations: Identical dominant CDR3B clonotypes recurred across loci within a patient, yet different tumor locations also harbored unique high-frequency clones. For the most part, high-frequency TCR beta clonotypes differed from one individual patient to another. Local T-cell repertoire clonality showed a statistically significant but moderate positive correlation with local tumor mutational burden (R around 0.36).

This clonotype was counted a few times. There is no known antigen for this receptor. No much larger clone exists at a distance of one base, and base qualities are not known. The TCR beta CDR3 region was amplified with a multiplex PCR system whose first round of 10 cycles used 32 V-gene forward primers and 13 J-gene reverse primers. The first PCR round was done with a QIAGEN Multiplex PCR Kit, and the primer sequences were filed in Chinese patent CN105087789A. A second PCR round added Illumina universal primers using the Phusion High-Fidelity PCR Kit. The TCR libraries underwent paired-end sequencing with a read length of 151 bp on the Illumina HiSeq X Ten platform. Turning to the authors' computational methods: Cutadapt removed reads without multiplex PCR primers, PEAR merged read pairs, and MiXCR with default settings called CDR3 regions. Shannon entropy measured repertoire diversity, and clonality was calculated as one minus the Shannon entropy divided by the ln of the count of productive unique sequences. A clonotype counted as a dominant or high-frequency T-cell clone when its frequency was 0.5% or higher. In-frame beta chains were kept once TCRdb had trimmed the public reads at Q25 with fastp and called clones with MiXCR. Identical CDR3 proteins give one entry, which carries the most common genes and DNA. The V and J calls shown here were made by TCRdb, not taken from the authors' results. The sample data list tens of thousands of distinct CDR3 sequences, and under 35% of these were observed just once. Together, the top ten hold 3% to 4.5% of the sample.

The CDR3 contains 14 residues, cysteine and phenylalanine counted. Of the read, only the CDR3 DNA is kept; its 42 bases are in frame from base 1. Reading the germline V gene (reference sequence) gives CDR1 LGHDT and CDR2 YNNKEL. V is shortened by 1 base, J by 4 bases, and the region joining them spans 10 bases. For the TCR template, genomic DNA was extracted from bulk tumor tissue, and approximately 640 ng of gDNA was amplified for each sample. During surgery, several biopsies were collected from each primary tumor and placed as far from one another as possible within the tumor mass. The study cohort was described as untreated and was composed of newly diagnosed NSCLC cases undergoing curative surgery. The samples came from about 16 patients with newly diagnosed non-small cell lung cancer who were having surgery intended to be curative. Two independent pathologists examined the resected tumor masses. Only high-quality DNA and RNA samples were carried forward to sequencing.

The chain uses TRBV3-1 and TRBJ1-1, with no confidently assigned D gene. The sample taken for sequencing was lung tumor tissue. This TCR derives from a man between 40 and 49 years old with non-small cell lung cancer. The nucleotides read TGTGCCAGCAGCCAAGGGCCGGGCGGCACTGAAGCTTTCTTT. This translates into CASSQGPGGTEAFF.